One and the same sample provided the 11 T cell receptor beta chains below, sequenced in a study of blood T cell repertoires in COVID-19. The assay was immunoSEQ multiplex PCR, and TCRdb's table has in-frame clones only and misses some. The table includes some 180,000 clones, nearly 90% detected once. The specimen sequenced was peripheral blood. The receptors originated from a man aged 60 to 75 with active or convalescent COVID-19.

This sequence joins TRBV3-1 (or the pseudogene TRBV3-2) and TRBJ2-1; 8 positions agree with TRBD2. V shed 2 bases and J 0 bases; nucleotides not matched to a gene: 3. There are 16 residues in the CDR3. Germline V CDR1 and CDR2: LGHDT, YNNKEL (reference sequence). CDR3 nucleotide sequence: TGTGCCAGCAGCCAAAGCGGGACTAGCTCCTACAATGAGCAGTTCTTC. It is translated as CASSQSGTSSYNEQFF.

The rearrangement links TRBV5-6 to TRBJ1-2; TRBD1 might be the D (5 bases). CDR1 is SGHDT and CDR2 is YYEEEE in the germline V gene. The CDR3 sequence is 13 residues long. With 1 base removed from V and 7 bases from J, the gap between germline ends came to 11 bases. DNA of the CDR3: TGTGCCAGCAGCTTGTGGGGGAGGAGTGGCTACACCTTC. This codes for CASSLWGRSGYTF.

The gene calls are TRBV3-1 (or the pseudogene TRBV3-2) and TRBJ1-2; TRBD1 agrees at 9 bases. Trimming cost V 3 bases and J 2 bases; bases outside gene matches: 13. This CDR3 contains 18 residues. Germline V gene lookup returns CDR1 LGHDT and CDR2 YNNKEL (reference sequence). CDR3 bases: TGTGCCAGCAGCCATTCACAGGGGGCGGTGGTTGAGAACTATGGCTACACCTTC. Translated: CASSHSQGAVVENYGYTF.

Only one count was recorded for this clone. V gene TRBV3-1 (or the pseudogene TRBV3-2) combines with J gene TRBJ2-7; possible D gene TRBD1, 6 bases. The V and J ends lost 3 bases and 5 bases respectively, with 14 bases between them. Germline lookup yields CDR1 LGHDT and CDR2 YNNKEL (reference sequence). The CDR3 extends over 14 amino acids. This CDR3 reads CASSQETGTHEQYF. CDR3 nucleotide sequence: TGTGCCAGCAGCCAGGAGACAGGAACCCACGAGCAGTACTTC.

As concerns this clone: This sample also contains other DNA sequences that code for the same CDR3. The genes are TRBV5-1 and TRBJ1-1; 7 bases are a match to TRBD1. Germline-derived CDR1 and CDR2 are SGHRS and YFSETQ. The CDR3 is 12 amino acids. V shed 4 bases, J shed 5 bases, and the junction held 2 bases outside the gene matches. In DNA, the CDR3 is TGCGCCAGCAGCCTGGGACAGACTGAAGCTTTCTTT. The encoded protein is CASSLGQTEAFF.

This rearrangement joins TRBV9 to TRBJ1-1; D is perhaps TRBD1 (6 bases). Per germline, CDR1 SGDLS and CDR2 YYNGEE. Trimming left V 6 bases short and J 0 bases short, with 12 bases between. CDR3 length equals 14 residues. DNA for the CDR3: TGTGCCAGCACCCGAACAGGGATGAACACTGAAGCTTTCTTT. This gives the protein CASTRTGMNTEAFF.

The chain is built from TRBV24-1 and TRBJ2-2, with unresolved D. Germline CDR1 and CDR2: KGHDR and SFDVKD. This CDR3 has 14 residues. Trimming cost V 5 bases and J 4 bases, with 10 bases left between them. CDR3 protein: CATSGDRSTGELFF. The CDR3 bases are TGTGCCACCAGTGGAGATAGAAGCACCGGGGAGCTGTTTTTT.

CDR3 protein: CARSLAIYRRAGFWAEAFF. As DNA, the CDR3 is TGTGCCAGAAGCTTGGCCATTTATAGGCGCGCCGGGTTCTGGGCTGAAGCTTTCTTT. The chain joins TRBV5-3 to TRBJ1-1; D gene ambiguous. TRBV5-3 carries the ORF label, with uncertain function. This CDR3 region has 19 residues. The V gene lost 0 bases and the J gene lost 6 bases, with 27 bases spanning the gap.

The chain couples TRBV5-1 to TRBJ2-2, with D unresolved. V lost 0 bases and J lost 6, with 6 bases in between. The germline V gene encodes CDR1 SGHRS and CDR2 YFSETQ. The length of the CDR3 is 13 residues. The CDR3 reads CASSLGASGELFF. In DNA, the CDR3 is TGCGCCAGCAGCTTGGGGGCTTCCGGGGAGCTGTTTTTT.

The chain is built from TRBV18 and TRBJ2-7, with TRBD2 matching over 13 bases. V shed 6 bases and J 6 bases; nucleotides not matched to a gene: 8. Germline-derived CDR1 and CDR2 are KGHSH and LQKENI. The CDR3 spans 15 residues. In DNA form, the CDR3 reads TGTGCCAGCTCCCCAACTAGCGGGGGGGCCACCGAGCAGTACTTC. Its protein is CASSPTSGGATEQYF.

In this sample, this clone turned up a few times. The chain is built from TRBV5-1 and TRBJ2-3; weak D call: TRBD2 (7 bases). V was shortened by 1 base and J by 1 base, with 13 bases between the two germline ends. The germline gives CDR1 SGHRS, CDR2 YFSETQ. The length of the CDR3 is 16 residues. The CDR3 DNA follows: TGCGCCAGCAGCTTGTTCGGGGAGGGGGGCACAGATACGCAGTATTTT. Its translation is CASSLFGEGGTDTQYF.